The present T cell receptor beta chain was sequenced within a study of identical twins. The CDR3 contains 16 residues. CDR1 and CDR2 (germline): MNHEY, SVGEGT. The V segment lost 6 bases and the J segment 1 base; nucleotides outside the gene matches: 9. General study points: Invariant cells of the MAIT and iNKT types might have partly distorted the zero-insertion analyses. The models gave estimates that fell short of the out-of-frame TCR alpha sharing seen in monozygotic twins. Within beta out-of-frame sequences, the excess sharing observed between twins was weaker.

Note on this clonotype: The antigen remains undetermined.

Template switching (which added a universal primer site) was used, and cDNA carried unique molecular identifiers. TCRdb used MiXCR to reprocess the 5' RACE reads, holding one entry per CDR3 protein. The table has fewer than 550,000 distinct CDR3 sequences, nearly 15% seen once. These sequences were also reported in another study, on yellow fever vaccine responses in identical twins.

The sequence was obtained from a woman under 30 in good health. The chain links TRBV6-2 or TRBV6-3 to TRBJ2-3, with 8 bases that match TRBD2. The source material was CD4+ T cells sorted from blood. The CDR3 nucleotides read TGTGCCAGCAGGGCGAAAAAAGCGGGGGGCACAGATACGCAGTATTTT. Protein sequence: CASRAKKAGGTDTQYF.